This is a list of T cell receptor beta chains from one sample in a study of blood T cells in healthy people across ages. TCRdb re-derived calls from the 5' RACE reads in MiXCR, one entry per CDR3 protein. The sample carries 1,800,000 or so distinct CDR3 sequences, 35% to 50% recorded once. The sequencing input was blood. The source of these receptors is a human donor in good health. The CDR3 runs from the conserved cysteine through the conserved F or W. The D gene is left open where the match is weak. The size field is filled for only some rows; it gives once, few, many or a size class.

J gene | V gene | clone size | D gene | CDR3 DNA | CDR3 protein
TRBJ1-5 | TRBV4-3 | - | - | TGCGCCAGCAGCCAAGATGTTGGGGGGTCGGTGCCCCAGCATTTT | CASSQDVGGSVPQHF
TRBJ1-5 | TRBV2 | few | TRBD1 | TGTGCCAGCAACACCAGACAGGGGGCCCGAGAGGGTATAAGGGGTCAGCCCCAGCATTTT | CASNTRQGAREGIRGQPQHF
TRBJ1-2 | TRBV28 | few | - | TGTGCCAGCAGTTCCCTAGACCGATACTATGGCTACACCTTC | CASSSLDRYYGYTF
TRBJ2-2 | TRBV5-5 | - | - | TGTGCCAGCAGCCTCCCGGGGTACGGCGGGGAGCTGTTTTTT | CASSLPGYGGELFF
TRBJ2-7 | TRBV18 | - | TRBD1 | TGTGCCAGCTCACCCGGGGACAGACCCTACGGGCAGTACTTC | CASSPGDRPYGQYF
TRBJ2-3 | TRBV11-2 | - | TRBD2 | TGTGCCAGCAGCCGGACTAGCGGGGGGGCGTCGACGCAGTATTTT | CASSRTSGGASTQYF
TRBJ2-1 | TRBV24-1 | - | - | TGTGCCACCAGTGATTTCAGGTCCGCCTACAATGAGCAGTTCTTC | CATSDFRSAYNEQFF
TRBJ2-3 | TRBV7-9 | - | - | TGTGCCAGCAGCTCACAGACAGGCCAGCCCCCAGATACGCAGTATTTT | CASSSQTGQPPDTQYF
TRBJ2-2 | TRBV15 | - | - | TGTGCCACCAGCAGATACAGGGTACACACCGGGGAGCTGTTTTTT | CATSRYRVHTGELFF
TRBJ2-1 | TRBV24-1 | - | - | TGTGCCACCAGTGATTTGCTGGGATACAATGAGCAGTTCTTC | CATSDLLGYNEQFF
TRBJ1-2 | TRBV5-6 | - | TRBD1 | TGTGCCAGCAGCTTGCCCATCCGACAGGGGGTAGTATGGTATGGCTACACCTTC | CASSLPIRQGVVWYGYTF
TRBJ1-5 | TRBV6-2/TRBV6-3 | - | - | TGTACCAGCAGTTTACTCGGGGGGTTCAATCAGCCCCAGCATTTT | CTSSLLGGFNQPQHF
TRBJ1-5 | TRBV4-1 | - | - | TGCGCCAGCAGCCAAGTGGGACCTCAGCCCCAGCATTTT | CASSQVGPQPQHF
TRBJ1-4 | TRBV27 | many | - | TGTGCCAGCGGACCGATAACTAATGAAAAACTGTTTTTT | CASGPITNEKLFF
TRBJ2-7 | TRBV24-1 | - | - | TGTGCCACCAGTCAAGGGCAGGGAAGCGAGCAGTACTTC | CATSQGQGSEQYF
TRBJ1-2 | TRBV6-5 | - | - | TGTGCCAGCAAGCAAGGGGCAGACCCCTATGGCTACACCTTC | CASKQGADPYGYTF
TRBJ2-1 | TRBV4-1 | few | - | TGCGCCAGCAGCCAGACACTAAACAGGGTAAATGAGCAGTTCTTC | CASSQTLNRVNEQFF
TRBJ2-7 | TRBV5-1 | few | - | TGCGCCAGCAGCCCGGAAGGAAACTACGAGCAGTACTTC | CASSPEGNYEQYF